This TCR beta chain was profiled in a study of T-cell memory formation after mild COVID-19. Overall study findings and caveats: There was no confirmation that second-wave clones peaking on day 37 were SARS-CoV-2 specific.

TCRdb reprocessed the 5' RACE reads via MiXCR and lists one record per CDR3 protein. Of more than 450,000 distinct CDR3 sequences listed, under 20% are singletons. This clonotype came up many times. What it recognizes is unknown. The sequenced material came from PBMCs or a T cell subset sorted from them (not recorded which). This sequence originates from an adult woman who had mild COVID-19 (a few samples of this study predate the infection). Cell type and time point are not known.

The CDR3 sequence: CASSVSRGYQPQHF. The CDR3 bases are TGTGCCAGCAGCGTAAGCAGGGGTTACCAGCCCCAGCATTTT. The chain couples TRBV7-2 to TRBJ1-5; TRBD1 is a possible D gene (6 bases). This CDR3 is built from 14 residues. V lost 5 bases, J lost 7 bases, and 15 bases lay in between. Germline V gene lookup returns CDR1 SGHTA and CDR2 FQGNSA.